The 30 T cell receptor beta chains given below trace back to one sample, sequenced in a study of blood T cell repertoires in COVID-19. Libraries were prepared by immunoSEQ multiplex PCR; TCRdb keeps only in-frame clonotypes and omits some of them. The data contain approximately 250,000 clones, approximately 87% of them singletons. The sequenced material came from peripheral blood. The receptors were gathered from a man aged 55-75 years who had recovered from COVID-19.

The rearrangement links TRBV25-1 to TRBJ2-7, with a possible D match to TRBD1 (6 bases). Germline CDR1 reads MGHDK; CDR2 reads SYGVNS. V lost 5 bases and J 4 bases, leaving 21 bases between the germline ends. The CDR3 sequence is 16 residues long. CDR3 nucleotide sequence: TGTGCCAGCAGTCCAATGGAAACCGGGACACGTTACGAGCAGTACTTC. Its translation: CASSPMETGTRYEQYF.

The chain is built from TRBV28 and TRBJ2-1; D ambiguous. The CDR3 is 15 amino acids. Germline CDR1 is MDHEN and CDR2 is SYDVKM. V shed 4 bases and J shed 4 bases, with 14 bases lying between them. CDR3 amino acids: CASSYTTPGYNEQFF. CDR3 nucleotide sequence: TGTGCCAGCAGTTATACTACCCCCGGATACAATGAGCAGTTCTTC.

The V call is TRBV5-4, the J call TRBJ2-3; 11 bases line up with TRBD2. Looked up from germline, CDR1 is SGHNT and CDR2 is YYREEE (reference sequence). There are 15 residues in the CDR3. The trim removed 1 base at V and 5 bases at J, leaving 3 bases unmatched. CDR3 loop: CASSLSGLAVDTQYF. Written as DNA, the CDR3 is TGTGCCAGCAGCTTGTCGGGACTAGCGGTAGATACGCAGTATTTT.

The gene calls are TRBV11-2 and TRBJ1-1; D unresolved. The germline V gene has CDR1 SGHAT and CDR2 FQNNGV. There are 12 residues in the CDR3. V dropped 3 bases and J dropped 1 base, with 3 bases sitting between them. The CDR3 sequence is CASSFQNTEAFF. CDR3 DNA sequence: TGTGCCAGCAGCTTCCAGAACACTGAAGCTTTCTTT.

The chain uses TRBV6-5 and TRBJ1-2, with a possible D match to TRBD1 (5 bases). V lost 5 bases, J lost 8 bases, and 15 bases lay in between. The germline V gene has CDR1 MNHEY and CDR2 SVGAGI. The CDR3 has 13 residues. CDR3 sequence reads: CASSPGGLAGYTF. The CDR3 coding sequence is TGTGCCAGCAGTCCCGGGGGATTAGCCGGCTACACCTTC.

This chain connects TRBV10-3 to TRBJ2-6; 13 positions agree with TRBD2. The V and J ends lost 10 bases and 13 bases, in that order; junction bases with no gene match: 7. The CDR3 spans 13 residues. From germline, CDR1 is ENHRY and CDR2 SYGVKD. The CDR3 region is CATGLAGAGVLTF. The CDR3 bases are TGTGCCACCGGACTAGCGGGGGCGGGGGTCCTGACTTTC.

The V gene is TRBV19, the J gene TRBJ2-7; 10 nucleotides align to TRBD2. The CDR3 is 15 residues long. The germline CDR1 and CDR2 sequences are LNHDA and SQIVND (reference sequence). The J segment lost 3 bases and the V segment lost 5 bases, leaving 7 bases of the junction unmatched. The CDR3 DNA reads as TGTGCCAGTAGTGCTAGCGGGAGCGGCGTCTACGAGCAGTACTTC. It translates to CASSASGSGVYEQYF.

V and J are TRBV2 and TRBJ2-3; 7 nucleotides align to TRBD2. The germline V gene encodes CDR1 SNHLY and CDR2 FYNNEI. Trimming removed 8 bases from V and 0 bases from J; junction bases left unmatched: 8. There are 15 residues in the CDR3. CDR3 loop: CASLLTSSSTDTQYF. CDR3 coding DNA: TGTGCCAGCCTATTGACTAGCTCCAGCACAGATACGCAGTATTTT. Looking up the rest from reference TRBV2 and TRBJ2-3 gives the full variable domain: EPEVTQTPSHQVTQMGQEVILRCVPISNHLYFYWYRQILGQKVEFLVSFYNNEISEKSEIFDDQFSVERPDGSNFTLKIRSTKLEDSAMYFCASLLTSSSTDTQYFGPGTRLTVL.

The chain's CDR3 is CASSQSQENSPLHF. The CDR3 region has the DNA TGTGCCAGCAGCCAATCGCAGGAAAATTCACCCCTCCACTTT. The chain is built from TRBV16 and TRBJ1-6; D remains unclear. Germline-derived CDR1 and CDR2 are KGHSY and FQNENV. V was cut by 0 bases and J by 7 bases, with 7 bases left in between. The CDR3 has 14 amino acids.

This chain joins TRBV6-2 or TRBV6-3 and TRBJ1-2; no reliable D call. The CDR3 extends over 15 amino acids. The germline V and J ends were trimmed by 1 base and 0 bases, with 9 bases remaining between them. Germline V gene data show CDR1 as MNHEY and CDR2 as SVGEGT. The CDR3 here is CASSYWATSNYGYTF. The CDR3 DNA sequence: TGTGCCAGCAGTTACTGGGCTACTTCTAACTATGGCTACACCTTC.

This clone has only one observation. The genes are TRBV7-8 and TRBJ2-1, with TRBD1 matching 7 bases. The CDR3 consists of 14 residues. Trimming at V came to 5 bases and at J to 4 bases, leaving 5 bases not matched to a gene. Germline values: CDR1 SGHVS, CDR2 FQNEAQ. CDR3: CASSDGTEYNEQFF. The DNA of the CDR3 is TGTGCCAGCAGCGACGGGACAGAATACAATGAGCAGTTCTTC.

This chain uses TRBV29-1 with TRBJ1-1; D call uncertain. The germline V and J ends were trimmed by 7 bases and 6 bases, with 24 bases remaining between them. Germline values: CDR1 SQVTM, CDR2 ANQGSEA. CDR3 length: 15 residues. CDR3 DNA sequence: TGCAGCGCTAAGACGAGATGGGGAGGAGACGCTGAAGCTTTCTTT. Residues: CSAKTRWGGDAEAFF.

CDR3 bases: TGTGCCAGCAGCTCATCGGGCAATGAGCAGTTCTTC. Protein product: CASSSSGNEQFF. The chain recombines TRBV3-1 (or the pseudogene TRBV3-2) with TRBJ2-1; D gene unclear. V was shortened by 5 bases and J by 6 bases, with 8 bases between the two germline ends. Germline V gene lookup returns CDR1 LGHDT and CDR2 YNNKEL (reference sequence). The CDR3 sequence is 12 residues long.

V usage is TRBV6-6 and J usage is TRBJ2-1, with 12 bases aligning to TRBD2. Trimming cost V 2 bases and J 5 bases; bases outside gene matches: 4. This CDR3 has 16 residues. Germline loops: CDR1 MNHNY, CDR2 SVGAGI (reference sequence). CDR3 coding DNA: TGTGCCAGCAGTTACACTCTAGCGGGAGGGGACAATGAGCAGTTCTTC. Translation gives CASSYTLAGGDNEQFF.

This clone appeared a few times. The V gene is TRBV27, the J gene TRBJ2-3; 7 nucleotides align to TRBD1. Germline loops: CDR1 MNHEY, CDR2 SMNVEV (reference sequence). The CDR3 spans 12 residues. With 7 bases clipped from V and 9 bases from J, the junction kept 7 bases outside the gene matches. The CDR3 DNA sequence: TGTGCCAGCACGGACCGGGACAGCACGCAGTATTTT. This sequence encodes CASTDRDSTQYF.

In this sample, this clone turned up a few times. The junction shows a germline mismatch at one end, possibly a read error. This sequence joins TRBV2 and TRBJ1-6; TRBD1 aligns across 7 bases. This CDR3 contains 16 residues. In germline, CDR1 is SNHLY, CDR2 FYNNEI. The CDR3 coding sequence is TGTGCCAGCAGCGAAGAGGCCGTCAGGGGGTATTCACCCCTCCACTTT. This translates into CASSEEAVRGYSPLHF.

As concerns this clone: The germline gene is not matched at one end of the junction; a read error may be the cause. This rearrangement joins TRBV28 to TRBJ2-1, with 11 positions matching TRBD1. Germline loops: CDR1 MDHEN, CDR2 SYDVKM. The CDR3 sequence is 12 residues long. CDR3 DNA sequence: TGTGCCAGCAGTTTAACGAGGACAGGGGGCCTCTTC. Protein sequence: CASSLTRTGGLF.

The chain uses TRBV16 and TRBJ2-2, with D unresolved. V dropped 2 bases and J dropped 0 bases, with 4 bases sitting between them. The CDR3 covers 14 residues. CDR1 is KGHSY, CDR2 FQNENV, per germline. CDR3 in amino acids: CASSQQSNTGELFF. CDR3 nucleotides: TGTGCCAGCAGCCAACAATCGAACACCGGGGAGCTGTTTTTT.

V usage is TRBV19 and J usage is TRBJ2-1; 9 nucleotides agree with TRBD2. With V trimmed by 7 bases and J by 7 bases, 17 bases remained unmatched. The germline CDR1 and CDR2 sequences are LNHDA and SQIVND (reference sequence). The CDR3 is made up of 17 amino acids. The CDR3 nucleotides read TGTGCCAGTATGGGAGGGAGCGGGAGGACCACGCGGAATGAGCAGTTCTTC. This translates into CASMGGSGRTTRNEQFF.

V is TRBV28 and J is TRBJ2-1; possibly TRBD2 for D (7 bases). The CDR3 runs to 14 residues. With 5 bases removed from V and 2 bases from J, the gap between germline ends came to 10 bases. Germline-derived CDR1 and CDR2 are MDHEN and SYDVKM. The CDR3 loop reads CASSTGGAYNEQFF. CDR3 DNA: TGTGCCAGCAGTACGGGGGGCGCCTACAATGAGCAGTTCTTC.

With regard to this clone: The same CDR3 also results from other DNA sequences found in this sample. This chain links TRBV18 with TRBJ2-3, with 11 bases matching TRBD2. The CDR3 spans 16 residues. Germline-derived CDR1 and CDR2 are KGHSH and LQKENI. J gave up 2 bases and V 1 base, and 2 bases lay outside the gene matches. The CDR3 is CASSPLAGGPTDTQYF. The CDR3 DNA is TGTGCCAGCTCACCACTAGCGGGAGGGCCCACAGATACGCAGTATTTT.

The V gene is TRBV3-1 (or the pseudogene TRBV3-2), the J gene TRBJ2-2; maybe TRBD1 (6 bases). The CDR3 is made up of 15 amino acids. Deletions cut 1 base from V and 5 bases from J, with 11 bases between. Germline loops: CDR1 LGHDT, CDR2 YNNKEL (reference sequence). CDR3 residues: CASSQVAGVTGELFF. Here the CDR3 DNA reads TGTGCCAGCAGCCAAGTGGCAGGGGTAACCGGGGAGCTGTTTTTT.

This clone appeared a few times. The J gene is TRBJ2-3, the V gene TRBV5-4; 16 bases agree with TRBD2. Germline V gives CDR1 SGHNT, CDR2 YYREEE (reference sequence). This CDR3 has 19 amino acids. V lost 0 bases and J lost 0; bases outside the gene matches: 4. The CDR3 DNA sequence: TGTGCCAGCAGCTTGGGAGGGACTAGCGGGGGGGTTAGCACAGATACGCAGTATTTT. It yields the protein CASSLGGTSGGVSTDTQYF.

The chain combines TRBV19 with TRBJ2-3; D is possibly TRBD2 (6 bases). V gave up 3 bases and J gave up 5 bases, with 18 bases separating them. The CDR3 runs 16 residues. Germline V gives CDR1 LNHDA, CDR2 SQIVND (reference sequence). The CDR3 region has the DNA TGTGCCAGTAGTATCCCGGTTTTGGCCGGGGGAGATACGCAGTATTTT. It translates to CASSIPVLAGGDTQYF.

The chain uses TRBV25-1 and TRBJ1-2; D remains unclear. Germline lookup yields CDR1 MGHDK and CDR2 SYGVNS. This CDR3 comprises 12 residues. Deletions cut 3 bases from V and 8 bases from J, with 10 bases between. CDR3 loop: CASSDYPEGYTF. The CDR3 bases are TGTGCCAGCAGTGACTACCCGGAGGGCTACACCTTC.

This rearrangement joins TRBV4-2 to TRBJ1-5; 7 bases are a match to TRBD1. V dropped 4 bases and J dropped 1; count of bases not matched to a gene: 13. Germline V gene sequence: CDR1 LGHNA, CDR2 YNFKEQ. The length of the CDR3 is 18 residues. This CDR3 is CASSPQFDRTGSNQPQHF. CDR3 coding DNA: TGTGCCAGCAGCCCACAATTCGACAGGACAGGAAGCAATCAGCCCCAGCATTTT.

The CDR3 DNA reads as TGTGCCAGCAGCCCAGACAGGTTCACCGGGGAGCTGTTTTTT. Its translation: CASSPDRFTGELFF. The V and J genes are TRBV7-2 and TRBJ2-2; D perhaps matches TRBD1 (6 bases). Germline values: CDR1 SGHTA, CDR2 FQGNSA. Trimming stripped 5 bases from V and 4 bases from J, with 11 bases between. There are 14 residues in the CDR3.

The chain recombines TRBV6-5 with TRBJ2-7; 7 bases match TRBD2. The J segment lost 7 bases and the V segment lost 6 bases, leaving 3 bases of the junction unmatched. Germline CDR1 reads MNHEY; CDR2 reads SVGAGI. This CDR3 region has 11 residues. CDR3 amino acids: CASSRGVEQYF. The CDR3 DNA reads TGTGCCAGCAGCCGGGGGGTTGAGCAGTACTTC.

The chain carries TRBV15 and TRBJ1-4; D gene unclear. The CDR3 is 16 residues long. Per germline, CDR1 LNHNV and CDR2 YYDKDF (reference sequence). V was clipped by 0 bases and J by 6 bases, with 14 bases between them. The CDR3 region is CATSRDLRPPDEKLFF. The CDR3 nucleotides are TGTGCCACCAGCAGAGATTTGAGGCCCCCTGATGAAAAACTGTTTTTT.

The chain uses TRBV5-6 and TRBJ1-2; D is perhaps TRBD1 (6 bases). This CDR3 region has 13 residues. V lost 1 base, J lost 8 bases, and 12 bases lay in between. CDR1 SGHDT and CDR2 YYEEEE come from the germline V gene. In nucleotides, the CDR3 is TGTGCCAGCAGCTTGTCCGGGGGGCTGGGCTACACCTTC. This sequence encodes CASSLSGGLGYTF.